The 17 T cell receptor beta chains reported below all come from one sample, sequenced in a study of shared clonotypes between healthy human individuals. Profiled with immunoSEQ multiplex PCR; TCRdb holds only in-frame clones, not every one. The sample contains about 580,000 clones, roughly 98% of which appear only once. Naive CD8 cells, CD45RO-negative and positively selected for CCR7, excluded terminally differentiated effector memory CD45RA+ cells. The sequenced sample was naive CD8+ T cells sorted from blood. These receptors were collected from a man aged 30 to 45 in good health.

The chain is built from TRBV19 and TRBJ1-3; D is unresolved. V dropped 7 bases and J dropped 0 bases, with 10 bases sitting between them. Germline lookup yields CDR1 LNHDA and CDR2 SQIVND (reference sequence). CDR3 length: 14 residues. CDR3 coding DNA: TGTGCCAGTATACGCCGATACTCTGGAAACACCATATATTTT. Amino acids: CASIRRYSGNTIYF.

This rearrangement joins TRBV4-2 to TRBJ2-2; D tentatively reads TRBD1 or TRBD2 (5 bases each). Germline V gene sequence: CDR1 LGHNA, CDR2 YNFKEQ. V lost 0 bases and J lost 3, with 23 bases in between. The CDR3 length is 20 residues. The CDR3, as DNA: TGTGCCAGCAGCCAAGATCCCCAGCGGACACGCCCAAGGGACACCGGGGAGCTGTTTTTT. This encodes CASSQDPQRTRPRDTGELFF.

This sequence joins TRBV4-1 and TRBJ2-1, with 9 bases lining up with TRBD2. Germline CDR1 MGHRA, CDR2 YSYEKL. Losses at the gene ends were 5 bases for V and 5 bases for J; bases not matched to a gene: 7. This CDR3 region has 15 residues. The CDR3 loop reads CASSVFSGSDNEQFF. The CDR3 DNA sequence: TGCGCCAGCAGCGTGTTTAGCGGGAGCGACAATGAGCAGTTCTTC.

This chain connects TRBV27 to TRBJ2-1; the D gene is possibly TRBD1 (8 bases). V was shortened by 5 bases and J by 4 bases, with 15 bases between the two germline ends. The germline CDR1 and CDR2 sequences are MNHEY and SMNVEV (reference sequence). The CDR3 sequence is 15 residues long. The DNA of the CDR3 is TGTGCCAGCAGTACCACAGGGGGGGCGTACAATGAGCAGTTCTTC. It codes for CASSTTGGAYNEQFF.

The CDR3 DNA reads as TGTGCCAGTAGTATAGGGGGGAGTAATTACAATGAGCAGTTCTTC. It translates to CASSIGGSNYNEQFF. The chain has TRBV19 and TRBJ2-1; possibly TRBD1 or TRBD2 for D (5 bases each). CDR1 is LNHDA and CDR2 is SQIVND in the germline V gene (reference sequence). CDR3 length: 15 amino acids. Between the trimmed V and J ends, which lost 1 base and 4 bases, there was a span of 11 bases.

J is TRBJ2-7 and V is TRBV2, with TRBD2 identical over 7 bases. This CDR3 has 14 amino acids. Germline loops: CDR1 SNHLY, CDR2 FYNNEI. V lost 4 bases and J lost 3; bases outside the gene matches: 6. Written as DNA, the CDR3 is TGTGCCAGCAGTGTTTTGGCGGGAGACTACGAGCAGTACTTC. Protein: CASSVLAGDYEQYF.

This chain uses TRBV10-2 with TRBJ1-2; possibly TRBD1 for D (5 bases). The CDR3 consists of 14 residues. Germline CDR1 WSHSY, CDR2 SAAADI. Trimming left V 5 bases short and J 5 bases short, with 15 bases between. CDR3 amino acids: CASSPTGTDYGYTF. Here the CDR3 DNA reads TGCGCCAGCAGTCCGACCGGGACCGATTATGGCTACACCTTC.

V and J are TRBV4-1 and TRBJ2-3; D possibly corresponds to TRBD2 (6 bases). Trimming stripped 1 base from V and 2 bases from J, with 10 bases between. Germline assignment: CDR1 MGHRA and CDR2 YSYEKL. This CDR3 has 15 residues. CDR3 sequence reads: CASSQVRDHTDTQYF. In DNA form, the CDR3 reads TGCGCCAGCAGCCAAGTGCGGGACCACACAGATACGCAGTATTTT.

J is TRBJ2-1 and V is TRBV29-1; unclear D gene. This CDR3 comprises 14 residues. CDR1 and CDR2 (germline): SQVTM, ANQGSEA. V was shortened by 6 bases and J by 4 bases, with 16 bases between the two germline ends. In nucleotides, the CDR3 is TGCAGCGTCCTTACGGAGTCCAGGTACAATGAGCAGTTCTTC. Protein: CSVLTESRYNEQFF.

This clone came up once. This chain uses TRBV4-1 with TRBJ2-1; D might be TRBD2 (5 bases). Germline V CDR1 and CDR2: MGHRA, YSYEKL. The CDR3 covers 13 residues. The germline V and J ends were trimmed by 4 bases and 5 bases, with 9 bases remaining between them. This CDR3 reads CASSPGTNNEQFF. The DNA of the CDR3 is TGCGCCAGCAGCCCGGGAACAAACAATGAGCAGTTCTTC.

V gene TRBV28 combines with J gene TRBJ2-3, with D unresolved. The ends were cut back, 6 bases at V and 1 base at J, with 11 bases in the middle. This CDR3 has 14 residues. The V gene's germline CDR1 is MDHEN and CDR2 SYDVKM. CDR3: CASSGGDRTDTQYF. CDR3 DNA: TGTGCCAGCAGCGGCGGAGATCGCACAGATACGCAGTATTTT. Filled out from reference TRBV28 and TRBJ2-3, the complete variable domain reads DVKVTQSSRYLVKRTGEKVFLECVQDMDHENMFWYRQDPGLGLRLIYFSYDVKMKEKGDIPEGYSVSREKKERFSLILESASTNQTSMYLCASSGGDRTDTQYFGPGTRLTVL.

The chain recombines TRBV7-8 with TRBJ2-7, with TRBD1 matching 9 bases. The CDR3 covers 17 residues. Trimming cost V 0 bases and J 3 bases; bases outside gene matches: 9. Germline V CDR1 and CDR2: SGHVS, FQNEAQ. CDR3 protein: CASSLAPGQGPFYEQYF. Written as DNA, the CDR3 is TGTGCCAGCAGCTTAGCGCCAGGACAGGGGCCGTTCTACGAGCAGTACTTC.

This chain connects TRBV13 to TRBJ2-1; 11 positions agree with TRBD2. Germline V CDR1 and CDR2: PRHDT, FYEKMQ (reference sequence). The CDR3 spans 18 residues. The ends lost 5 bases at V and 2 bases at J; junction bases unmatched: 11. The CDR3 bases are TGTGCCAGCAGCCCAACTTCCTTAGCGGGAGGGCCCTACAATGAGCAGTTCTTC. Translated: CASSPTSLAGGPYNEQFF. Full variable domain (rest looked up from reference TRBV13 and TRBJ2-1): AAGVIQSPRHLIKEKRETATLKCYPIPRHDTVYWYQQGPGQDPQFLISFYEKMQSDKGSIPDRFSAQQFSDYHSELNMSSLELGDSALYFCASSPTSLAGGPYNEQFFGPGTRLTVL.

This chain connects TRBV9 to TRBJ2-1; 7 bases line up with TRBD1. The germline V gene encodes CDR1 SGDLS and CDR2 YYNGEE. The CDR3 is 15 residues long. J was trimmed by 2 bases and V by 4 bases; bases with no gene match: 6. The CDR3 region is CASSTKGAPYNEQFF. As DNA, the CDR3 is TGTGCCAGCAGCACCAAGGGGGCTCCCTACAATGAGCAGTTCTTC.

V usage is TRBV6-4 and J usage is TRBJ2-1, with 11 bases aligning to TRBD2. The germline V gene encodes CDR1 MRHNA and CDR2 SNTAGT. V shed 2 bases and J 0 bases; nucleotides not matched to a gene: 0. The CDR3 is made up of 16 amino acids. The CDR3: CASSDTSGSSYNEQFF. The DNA for the CDR3 is TGTGCCAGCAGTGACACTAGCGGGAGCTCCTACAATGAGCAGTTCTTC.

The chain's CDR3 is CASSLEGGHNQPQHF. In nucleotides, the CDR3 is TGTGCCAGCAGCTTAGAGGGGGGACACAATCAGCCCCAGCATTTT. The J gene is TRBJ1-5, the V gene TRBV7-8; TRBD1 might be the D (6 bases). The CDR3 consists of 15 residues. Germline V lookup: CDR1 SGHVS, CDR2 FQNEAQ. V was trimmed by 1 base and J by 3 bases, leaving 10 bases between them.

The J gene is TRBJ2-3, the V gene TRBV4-1; 9 bases match TRBD1. The CDR3 runs to 18 residues. V lost 2 bases, J lost 1 base, and 10 bases stayed unmatched. Germline values: CDR1 MGHRA, CDR2 YSYEKL. CDR3 residues: CASSQLTGTGSGTDTQYF. The CDR3 DNA follows: TGCGCCAGCAGCCAACTTACCGGGACAGGGTCAGGCACAGATACGCAGTATTTT.